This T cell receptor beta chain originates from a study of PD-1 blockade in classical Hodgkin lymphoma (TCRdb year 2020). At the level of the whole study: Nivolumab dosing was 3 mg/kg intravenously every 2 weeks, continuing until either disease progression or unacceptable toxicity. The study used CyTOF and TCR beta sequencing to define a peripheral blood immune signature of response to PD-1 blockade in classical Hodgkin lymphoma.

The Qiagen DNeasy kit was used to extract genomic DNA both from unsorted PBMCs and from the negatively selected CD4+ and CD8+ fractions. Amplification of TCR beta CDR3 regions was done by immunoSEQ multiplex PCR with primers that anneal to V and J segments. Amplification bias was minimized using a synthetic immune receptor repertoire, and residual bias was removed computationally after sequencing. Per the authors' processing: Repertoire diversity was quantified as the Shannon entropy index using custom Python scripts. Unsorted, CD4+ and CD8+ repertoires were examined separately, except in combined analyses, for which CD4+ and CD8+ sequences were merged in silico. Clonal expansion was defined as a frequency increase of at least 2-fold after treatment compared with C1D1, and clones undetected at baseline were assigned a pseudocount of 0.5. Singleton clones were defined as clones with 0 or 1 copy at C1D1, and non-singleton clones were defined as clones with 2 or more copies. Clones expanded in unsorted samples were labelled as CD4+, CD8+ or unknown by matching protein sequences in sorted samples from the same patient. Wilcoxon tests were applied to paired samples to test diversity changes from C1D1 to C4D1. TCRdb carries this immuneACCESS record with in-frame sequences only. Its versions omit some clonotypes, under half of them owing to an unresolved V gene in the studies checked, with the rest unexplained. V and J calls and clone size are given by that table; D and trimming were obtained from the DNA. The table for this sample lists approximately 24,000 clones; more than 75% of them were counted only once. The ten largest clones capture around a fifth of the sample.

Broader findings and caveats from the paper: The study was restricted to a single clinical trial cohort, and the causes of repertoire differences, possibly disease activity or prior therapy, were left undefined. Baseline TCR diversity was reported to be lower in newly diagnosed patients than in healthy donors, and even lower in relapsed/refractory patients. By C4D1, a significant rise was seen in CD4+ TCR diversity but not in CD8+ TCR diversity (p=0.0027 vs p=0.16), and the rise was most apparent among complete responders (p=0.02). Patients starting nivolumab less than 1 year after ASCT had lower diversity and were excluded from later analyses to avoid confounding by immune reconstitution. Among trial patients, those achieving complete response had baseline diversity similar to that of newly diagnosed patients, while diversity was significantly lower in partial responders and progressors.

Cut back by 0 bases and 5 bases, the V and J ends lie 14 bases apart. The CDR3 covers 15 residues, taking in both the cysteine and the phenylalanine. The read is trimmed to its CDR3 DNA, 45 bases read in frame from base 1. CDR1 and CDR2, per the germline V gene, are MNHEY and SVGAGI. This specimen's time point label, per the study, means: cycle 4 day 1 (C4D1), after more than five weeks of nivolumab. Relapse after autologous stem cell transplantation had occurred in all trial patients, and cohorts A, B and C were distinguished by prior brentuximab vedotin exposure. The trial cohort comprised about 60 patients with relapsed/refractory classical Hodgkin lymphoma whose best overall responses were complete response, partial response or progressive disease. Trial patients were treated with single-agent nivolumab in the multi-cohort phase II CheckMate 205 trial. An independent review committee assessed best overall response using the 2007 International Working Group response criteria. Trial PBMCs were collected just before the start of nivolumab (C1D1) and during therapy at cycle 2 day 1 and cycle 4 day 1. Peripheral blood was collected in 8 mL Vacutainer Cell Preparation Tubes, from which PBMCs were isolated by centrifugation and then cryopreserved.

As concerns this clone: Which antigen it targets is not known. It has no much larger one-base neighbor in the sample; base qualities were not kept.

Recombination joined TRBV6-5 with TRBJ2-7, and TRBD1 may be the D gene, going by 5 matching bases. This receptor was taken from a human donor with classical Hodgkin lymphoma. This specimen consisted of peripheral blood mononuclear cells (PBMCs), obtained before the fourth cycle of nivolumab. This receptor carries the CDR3 CASSYSRGLTDEQYF. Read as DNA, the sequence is TGTGCCAGCAGTTACTCAAGGGGCTTAACAGACGAGCAGTACTTC.